This record concerns one T cell receptor beta chain sequence. This clonotype was recorded at least ten times. Its cognate antigen has yet to be identified. No base quality information exists; no much larger clone differs at one position. The germline V gene encodes CDR1 SGHAT and CDR2 FQNNGV. V is trimmed back by 0 bases and J by 5 bases, and the junction contains 9 bases that no gene match accounts for. The CDR3 covers 16 residues, taking in both the cysteine and the phenylalanine. Only the CDR3 portion is preserved as DNA: 48 bases, with reading frame beginning at the first base. This specimen belongs to a study of T cells in Graves' hyperthyroidism and ophthalmopathy (dated by TCRdb to 2018 to 2020). Background for the entire study: Peripheral blood samples were taken at initial diagnosis, before any treatment was given. A discovery cohort of about 100 patients, about 43 with Graves' ophthalmopathy and approximately 60 with stable Graves' hyperthyroidism, was used to find distinguishing TCR V-J signatures. An independent validation cohort of 18 to 20 hyperthyroidism patients and more than 15 patients who later progressed to ophthalmopathy tested prospective prediction of ophthalmopathy. The 85 to 100 discovery patients were randomly split 7:3 into training and test sets. Thyroid tissue and blood T-cell repertoires from about six Graves' hyperthyroidism patients were also compared in the study. Once sampling was done, hyperthyroidism patients were given methimazole at a starting dose of 30 mg daily, whereas ophthalmopathy patients were given high-dose intravenous methylprednisolone. According to the paper, TCR Vbeta CDR3 sequencing was carried out on approximately 140 peripheral blood samples, which came from 40 to 45 ophthalmopathy, fewer than 80 hyperthyroidism and approximately 17 progressor patients. What the research found in general, with its limitations: In validation, the model predicted progression to ophthalmopathy a median of 6.5 months before onset, with around 70% sensitivity and around 76% specificity. Most expanded thyroid clonotypes (frequency above 0.001) were also detected in blood, a finding suggesting that blood repertoires may reflect thyroid immune responses. A 13 V-J signature model separated ophthalmopathy from stable hyperthyroidism, with nearly 90% sensitivity and 81% to 83% specificity in cross-validation and 80%/75% in testing. No statistical method was used to set the sample size in advance, and investigators knew the group allocation.

Amplification of TCR beta CDR3 regions was carried out from RNA transcripts. A first-round RT-PCR of the TCR CDR3 used the HTBI primer set with the Qiagen OneStep RT-PCR kit. Libraries were constructed in a second round of multiplex PCR, after which size selection and purification were performed. Libraries were sequenced paired-end with 100 bp reads on an Illumina HiSeq2000. The authors' analysis ran thus. SOAPnuke was used to process the raw data, with reads discarded if the reads contained adapters or uncalled bases, had a mean Phred below 15, or lacked an exact constant-primer or identifier match. COPE v1.2.5 was used to merge the high-quality paired reads, and each unique nucleotide sequence was defined as a clonotype. MiTCR v1.1 was used to align clonotypes to the IMGT TRBV, TRBD and TRBJ reference segments. The analysis was restricted to V-J combinations with a frequency above 0.0001, which together covered just over 99% of the repertoires. A TCS score was defined as the ratio between F50 (clonal expansion) and ExV (chaos), using BLOSUM62-based TCRdist between CDR3 peptides within each V-J. Welch's t-statistics and random forest reduced roughly 530 V-J features to 13, which were used in a naive Bayes classifier (R e1071). The public reads were quality trimmed at Q25 with fastp and then assembled into clones with MiXCR by TCRdb, keeping productive beta chains. Rows with a matching CDR3 protein are joined into one entry that keeps the most common DNA and genes. The V and J calls reflect TCRdb's pipeline rather than the authors' work. This sample has about 150,000 distinct CDR3 sequences in its table, and 22% of those were observed once. 65% to 80% of the sample lies in the top ten.

Hyperthyroidism patients were newly diagnosed, had a disease duration of under 2 months, and were aged 18 to 65 years. Any patient with an uncontrolled infection, another autoimmune disease, pregnancy or lactation was excluded. Diagnoses were established on the basis of clinical symptoms, serum thyroxine and TRAb, thyroid ultrasound, and orbital computed tomography. Blood from progressor patients was drawn when they were first diagnosed with hyperthyroidism, before any ophthalmopathy symptoms appeared. Ficoll-Paque density gradient centrifugation was used to isolate PBMCs from under 11 ml of fresh peripheral blood. Patients classed as progressors first received a Graves' hyperthyroidism diagnosis and then went on to develop ophthalmopathy during follow-up. Total RNA was extracted using Trizol reagent, and RNA quality was assessed on an Agilent 2100 Bioanalyzer.

The specimen was blood. The V and J segments used are TRBV11-2 and TRBJ2-7; 8 of the junction bases match TRBD2. The receptor was isolated from a woman in her 50s with Graves' hyperthyroidism that later progressed to Graves' ophthalmopathy. The bases are TGTGCCAGCAGCTTAGATTCGGTAGCGGGAATCCACGAGCAGTACTTC. Protein translation: CASSLDSVAGIHEQYF.